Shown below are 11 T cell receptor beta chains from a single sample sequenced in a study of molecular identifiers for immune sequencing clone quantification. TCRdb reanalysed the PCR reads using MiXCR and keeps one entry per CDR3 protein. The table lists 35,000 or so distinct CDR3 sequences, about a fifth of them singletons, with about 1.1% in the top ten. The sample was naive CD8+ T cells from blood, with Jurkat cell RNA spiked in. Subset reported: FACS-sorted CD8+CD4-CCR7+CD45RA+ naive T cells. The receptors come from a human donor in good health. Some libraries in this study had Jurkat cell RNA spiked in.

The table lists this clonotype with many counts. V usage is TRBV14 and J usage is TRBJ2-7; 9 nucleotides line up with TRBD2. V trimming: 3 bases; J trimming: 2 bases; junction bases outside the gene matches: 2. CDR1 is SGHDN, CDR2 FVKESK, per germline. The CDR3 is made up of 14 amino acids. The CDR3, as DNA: TGTGCCAGCAGCCAGGCGGGAGGGCCCTACGAGCAGTACTTC. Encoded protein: CASSQAGGPYEQYF. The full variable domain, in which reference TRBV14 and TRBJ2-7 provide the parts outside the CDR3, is EAGVTQFPSHSVIEKGQTVTLRCDPISGHDNLYWYRRVMGKEIKFLLHFVKESKQDESGMPNNRFLAERTGGTYSTLKVQPAELEDSGVYFCASSQAGGPYEQYFGPGTRLTVT.

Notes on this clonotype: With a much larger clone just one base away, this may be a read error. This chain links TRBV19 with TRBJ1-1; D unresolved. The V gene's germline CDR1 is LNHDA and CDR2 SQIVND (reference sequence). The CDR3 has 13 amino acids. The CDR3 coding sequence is TGTGCCAGTAGTATTTCCCTGAACACTGAAACTTTCTTT. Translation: CASSISLNTETFF.

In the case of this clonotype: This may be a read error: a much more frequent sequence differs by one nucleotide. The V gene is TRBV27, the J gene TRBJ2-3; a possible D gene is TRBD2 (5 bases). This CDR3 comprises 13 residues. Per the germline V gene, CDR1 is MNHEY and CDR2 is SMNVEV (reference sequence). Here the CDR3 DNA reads TGTGCCAGCAGTTTATCCGGGGTTGATACGCGGTATTTT. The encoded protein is CASSLSGVDTRYF.

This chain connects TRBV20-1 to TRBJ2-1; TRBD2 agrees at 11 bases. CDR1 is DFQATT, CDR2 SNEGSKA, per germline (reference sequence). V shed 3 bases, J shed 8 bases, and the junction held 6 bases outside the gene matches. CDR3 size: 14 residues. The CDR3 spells CSARLAGGVDEQFF. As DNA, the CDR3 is TGCAGTGCTAGGCTAGCGGGGGGTGTCGATGAGCAGTTCTTC.

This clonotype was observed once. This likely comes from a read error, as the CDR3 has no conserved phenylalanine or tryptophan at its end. CDR3 in DNA: TGTGCCAGCAGTTACGGACAGGATGAAGCTTTCCTT. It is translated as CASSYGQDEAFL. This chain links TRBV6-5 with TRBJ1-1, with TRBD1 identical over 7 bases. The CDR3 contains 12 residues. Germline V gene sequence: CDR1 MNHEY, CDR2 SVGAGI. V lost 2 bases, J lost 7 bases, and 1 base stayed unmatched.

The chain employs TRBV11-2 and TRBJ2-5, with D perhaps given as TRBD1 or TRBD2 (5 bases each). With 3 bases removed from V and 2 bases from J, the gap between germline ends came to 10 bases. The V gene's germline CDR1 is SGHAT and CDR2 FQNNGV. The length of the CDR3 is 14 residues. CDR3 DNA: TGTGCCAGCAGCTTTGAGAGGGGACAAGAGACCCAGTACTTC. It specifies CASSFERGQETQYF.

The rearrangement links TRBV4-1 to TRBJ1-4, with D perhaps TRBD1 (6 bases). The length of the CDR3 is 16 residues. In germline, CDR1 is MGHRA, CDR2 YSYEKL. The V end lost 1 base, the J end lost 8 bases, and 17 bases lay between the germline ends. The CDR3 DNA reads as TGCGCCAGCAGCCAAGGGACCGCGGGGGCCGACGAAAAACTGTTTTTT. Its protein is CASSQGTAGADEKLFF.

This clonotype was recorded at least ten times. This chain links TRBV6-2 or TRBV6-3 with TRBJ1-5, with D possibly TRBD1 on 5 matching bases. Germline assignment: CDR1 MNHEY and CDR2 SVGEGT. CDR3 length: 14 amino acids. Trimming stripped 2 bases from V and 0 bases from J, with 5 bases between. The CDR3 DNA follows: TGTGCCAGCAGTTACGGGGCTAGCAATCAGCCCCAGCATTTT. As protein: CASSYGASNQPQHF.

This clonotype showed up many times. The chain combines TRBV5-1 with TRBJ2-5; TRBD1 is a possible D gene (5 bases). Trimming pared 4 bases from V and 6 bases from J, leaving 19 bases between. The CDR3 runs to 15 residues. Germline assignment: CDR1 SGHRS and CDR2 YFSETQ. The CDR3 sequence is CASSLTQGAGKTQYF. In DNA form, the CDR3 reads TGCGCCAGCAGCCTGACCCAAGGGGCTGGAAAGACCCAGTACTTC.

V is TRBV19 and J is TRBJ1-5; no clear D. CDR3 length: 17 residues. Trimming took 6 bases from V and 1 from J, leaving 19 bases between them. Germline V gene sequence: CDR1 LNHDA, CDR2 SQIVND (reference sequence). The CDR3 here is CASSPQTRIGSNQPQHF. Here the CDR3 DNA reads TGTGCCAGTAGCCCGCAGACAAGGATTGGGAGCAATCAGCCCCAGCATTTT.

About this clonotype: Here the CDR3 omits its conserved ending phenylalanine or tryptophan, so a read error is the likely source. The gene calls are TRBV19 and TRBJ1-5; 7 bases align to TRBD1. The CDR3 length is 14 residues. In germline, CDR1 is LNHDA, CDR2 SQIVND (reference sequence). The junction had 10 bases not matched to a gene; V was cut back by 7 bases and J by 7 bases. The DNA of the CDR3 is TGTGCCAGTATCGGTGTGGACAGGACCCAGCCCCAGCATTCT. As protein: CASIGVDRTQPQHS.